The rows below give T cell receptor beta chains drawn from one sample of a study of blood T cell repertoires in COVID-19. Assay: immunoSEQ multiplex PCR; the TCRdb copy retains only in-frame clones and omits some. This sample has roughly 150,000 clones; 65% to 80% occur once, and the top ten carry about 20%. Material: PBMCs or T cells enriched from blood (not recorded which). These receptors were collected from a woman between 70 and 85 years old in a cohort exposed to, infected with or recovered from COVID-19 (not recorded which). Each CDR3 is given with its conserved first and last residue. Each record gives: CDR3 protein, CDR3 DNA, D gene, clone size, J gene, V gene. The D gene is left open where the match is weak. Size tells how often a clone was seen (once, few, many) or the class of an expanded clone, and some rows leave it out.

CASSLAAGGPWEQYF | TGCGCCAGCAGCTTGGCAGCGGGAGGGCCTTGGGAGCAGTACTTC | TRBD2 | . | TRBJ2-7 | TRBV5-1
CASSTWQANEQFF | TGTGCCAGTAGTACATGGCAGGCGAATGAGCAGTTCTTC | . | . | TRBJ2-1 | TRBV19
CASSYPSGGVYEQYF | TGTGCCAGCAGCTATCCGTCGGGAGGTGTATACGAGCAGTACTTC | TRBD2 | . | TRBJ2-7 | TRBV7-9
CASSPGLAGGVLRETQYF | TGTGCCAGCTCACCGGGGCTAGCGGGCGGAGTTTTGCGAGAGACCCAGTACTTC | TRBD2 | . | TRBJ2-5 | TRBV18
CASSRSQAFF | TGTGCCAGCAGTCGGTCCCAAGCTTTCTTT | . | . | TRBJ1-1 | TRBV2
CATPITGTGELFF | TGTGCCACCCCAATAACGGGCACCGGGGAGCTGTTTTTT | . | . | TRBJ2-2 | TRBV18
CASSLDLAHEQFF | TGCGCCAGCAGCTTGGATCTAGCACACGAGCAGTTCTTC | . | . | TRBJ2-1 | TRBV5-1
CASGPGSLGTEAFF | TGTGCTAGTGGTCCCGGGAGTCTAGGCACTGAAGCTTTCTTT | . | few | TRBJ1-1 | TRBV12-5
CASSLAQIYGYTF | TGTGCCAGCAGTTTAGCGCAGATCTATGGCTACACCTTC | . | . | TRBJ1-2 | TRBV12-3/TRBV12-4
CASSHGQGNTEAFF | TGTGCCAGCAGCCACGGACAGGGGAACACTGAAGCTTTCTTT | TRBD1 | . | TRBJ1-1 | TRBV7-9
CASSSGQGAVEQYF | TGTGCCAGCAGCTCAGGACAGGGGGCGGTCGAGCAGTACTTC | TRBD1 | . | TRBJ2-7 | TRBV7-9
CASSPRTLAGNYNEQFF | TGTGCCAGCTCACCACGTACTCTAGCGGGGAACTACAATGAGCAGTTCTTC | TRBD2 | . | TRBJ2-1 | TRBV18
CASSTLAVNSYEQYF | TGTGCCAGCAGCACACTAGCGGTTAATTCATACGAGCAGTACTTC | TRBD2 | . | TRBJ2-7 | TRBV5-5
CASSSGTGIGGEFF | TGTGCCAGCAGCTCCGGGACAGGGATTGGGGGGGAGTTCTTC | TRBD1 | . | TRBJ2-1 | TRBV14